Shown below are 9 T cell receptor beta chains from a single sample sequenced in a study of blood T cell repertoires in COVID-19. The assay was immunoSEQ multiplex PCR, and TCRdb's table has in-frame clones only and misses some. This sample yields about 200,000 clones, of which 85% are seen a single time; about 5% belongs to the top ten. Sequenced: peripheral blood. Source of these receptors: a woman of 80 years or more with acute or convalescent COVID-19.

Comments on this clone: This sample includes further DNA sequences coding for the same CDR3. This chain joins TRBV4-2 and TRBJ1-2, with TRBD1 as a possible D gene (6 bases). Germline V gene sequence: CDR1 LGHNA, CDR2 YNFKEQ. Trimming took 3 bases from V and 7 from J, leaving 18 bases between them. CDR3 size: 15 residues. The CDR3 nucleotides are TGTGCCAGCAGCCAGGACAGTACGGCCCCGGGTGGCTACACCTTC. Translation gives CASSQDSTAPGGYTF.

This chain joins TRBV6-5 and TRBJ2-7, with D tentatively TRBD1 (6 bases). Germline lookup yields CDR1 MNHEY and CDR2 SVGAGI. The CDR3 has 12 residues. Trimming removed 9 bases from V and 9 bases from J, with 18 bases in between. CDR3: CASGQSILAQYF. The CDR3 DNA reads TGTGCCAGTGGACAGAGTATTCTGGCGCAGTACTTC.

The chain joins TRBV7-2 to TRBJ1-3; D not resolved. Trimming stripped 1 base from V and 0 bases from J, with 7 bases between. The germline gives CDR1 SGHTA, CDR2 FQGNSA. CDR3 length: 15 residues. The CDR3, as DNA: TGTGCCAGCAGCTTAGATGGGCGCTCTGGAAACACCATATATTTT. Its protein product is CASSLDGRSGNTIYF.

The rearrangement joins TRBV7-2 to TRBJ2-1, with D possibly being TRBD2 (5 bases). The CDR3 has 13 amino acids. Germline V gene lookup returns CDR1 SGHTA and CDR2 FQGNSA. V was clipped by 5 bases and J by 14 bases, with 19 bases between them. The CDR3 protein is CASSPSGPGLKFF. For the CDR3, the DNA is TGTGCCAGCAGCCCAAGCGGTCCGGGCTTGAAGTTCTTC.

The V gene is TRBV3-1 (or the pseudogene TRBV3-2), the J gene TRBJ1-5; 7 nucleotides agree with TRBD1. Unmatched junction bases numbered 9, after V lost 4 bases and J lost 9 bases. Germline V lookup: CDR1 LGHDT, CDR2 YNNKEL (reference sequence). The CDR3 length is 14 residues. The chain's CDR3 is CASSLGTDFLPQHF. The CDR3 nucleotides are TGTGCCAGCAGCCTAGGGACAGATTTTCTGCCCCAGCATTTT.

Here the CDR3 reads CASSHQTLYRDRGHTIYF. CDR3 nucleotide sequence: TGCGCCAGCAGCCATCAAACCTTATACCGGGACAGGGGGCACACCATATATTTT. This chain connects TRBV4-3 to TRBJ1-3; TRBD1 matches at 12 bases. Germline loops: CDR1 LGHNA, CDR2 YSLEER. This CDR3 comprises 18 residues. V was pared by 3 bases and J by 8 bases, with 14 bases of the junction left unmatched.

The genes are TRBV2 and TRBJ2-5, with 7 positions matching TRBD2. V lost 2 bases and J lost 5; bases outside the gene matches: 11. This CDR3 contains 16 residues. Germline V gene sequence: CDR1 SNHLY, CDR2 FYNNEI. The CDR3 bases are TGTGCCAGCAGTGAATTTTTTGGAGGGGAGGGCGAGACCCAGTACTTC. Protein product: CASSEFFGGEGETQYF.

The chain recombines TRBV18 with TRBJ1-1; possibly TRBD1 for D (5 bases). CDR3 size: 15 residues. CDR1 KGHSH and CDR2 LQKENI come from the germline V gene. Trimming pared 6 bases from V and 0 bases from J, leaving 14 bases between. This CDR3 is CASSYLRDLNTEAFF. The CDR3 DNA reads TGTGCCAGCTCCTACCTCAGGGATTTGAACACTGAAGCTTTCTTT.

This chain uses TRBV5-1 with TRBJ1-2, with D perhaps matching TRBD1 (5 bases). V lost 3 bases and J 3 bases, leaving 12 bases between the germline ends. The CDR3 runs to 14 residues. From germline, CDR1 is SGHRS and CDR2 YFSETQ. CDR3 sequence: CASSSDGGYYGYTF. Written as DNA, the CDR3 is TGCGCCAGCAGCTCAGACGGGGGGTACTATGGCTACACCTTC. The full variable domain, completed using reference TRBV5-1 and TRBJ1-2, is KAGVTQTPRYLIKTRGQQVTLSCSPISGHRSVSWYQQTPGQGLQFLFEYFSETQRNKGNFPGRFSGRQFSNSRSEMNVSTLELGDSALYLCASSSDGGYYGYTFGSGTRLTVV.